This TCR beta chain was profiled in a study of blood T cell repertoires in COVID-19. The CDR3 has 13 residues. The germline V gene encodes CDR1 SQVTM and CDR2 ANQGSEA. The V end lost 4 bases, the J end lost 4 bases, and 14 bases lay between the germline ends. Clones were read by immunoSEQ multiplex PCR, and TCRdb kept only the in-frame ones, dropping some. The sample contains around 170,000 clones, about nine tenths of which appear only once. Sequencing input: peripheral blood. This sequence was found in a woman younger than 45 with acute or convalescent COVID-19. The rearrangement links TRBV29-1 to TRBJ2-7; tentative D call: TRBD2 (5 bases). The CDR3 region has the DNA TGCAGCGTTGGCCGGAGCGGAGGATACGAGCAGTACTTC. Encoded protein: CSVGRSGGYEQYF.